These 8 T cell receptor beta chains came from one sample sequenced in a study of vaccination and CD4 T cells after COVID-19 (dated by TCRdb to the early 2020s). Their recognized antigens are unknown. According to the study, the label for this sample's treatment or condition signals: roughly 11-day PBMC culture with coronavirus spike peptide pools or control peptides (ViraFEST assay). The library relied on PCR. Data came from an Illumina iSeq 100. At the Johns Hopkins FTIC core, DNA from the cultured CD4+ T cells underwent TCR sequencing with the Oncomine TCR Beta short-read assay. Through fastp at Q25 and MiXCR, TCRdb rebuilt clones from the public reads, retaining in-frame beta chains. Each CDR3 protein gets just one entry, which takes the most common genes and DNA from the rows behind it. The sample includes more than 15,000 distinct CDR3 sequences, with 44% observed a single time. The ten largest account for 3.7% of the sample.

Sequenced: CD4+ T cells from blood, cultured in vitro. These TCRs come from a human donor who had recovered from COVID-19.

The chain uses TRBV7-3 and TRBJ2-1; 7 nucleotides match TRBD2. Trimming at V came to 10 bases and at J to 8 bases, leaving 17 bases not matched to a gene. The CDR3 contains 15 residues. Per germline, CDR1 SGHTA and CDR2 FQGTGA. This chain's CDR3 is CATPPLYGRIHEQFF. As DNA, the CDR3 is TGTGCCACCCCGCCTCTCTACGGGAGGATTCATGAGCAGTTCTTC.

The rearrangement links TRBV28 to TRBJ2-3; D not resolved. Trimming took off 6 bases at V and 0 bases at J, with 13 bases between the two ends. Germline loops: CDR1 MDHEN, CDR2 SYDVKM. The CDR3 loop spans 15 amino acids. The CDR3 sequence: CASSSRFGSTDTQYF. CDR3 nucleotides: TGTGCCAGCAGCTCCCGGTTCGGTAGCACAGATACGCAGTATTTT.

This clonotype showed up just a few times. The genes are TRBV6-1 and TRBJ1-1; 12 bases are a match to TRBD1. V lost 5 bases and J lost 10; bases outside the gene matches: 8. The CDR3 totals 14 residues. Germline CDR1 MNHNS, CDR2 SASEGT. This CDR3 is CASSPPGTGGVAFF. The DNA for the CDR3 is TGTGCCAGCAGTCCCCCCGGGACAGGGGGCGTAGCTTTCTTT.

This clonotype was detected once. This chain connects TRBV28 to TRBJ2-4; D perhaps matches TRBD1 (5 bases). V lost 6 bases, J lost 0 bases, and 15 bases lay in between. In germline, CDR1 is MDHEN, CDR2 SYDVKM. This CDR3 region has 16 residues. CDR3 sequence: CASSRTGQVAKNIQYF. The CDR3 bases are TGTGCCAGCAGCCGAACAGGTCAGGTAGCCAAAAACATTCAGTACTTC.

This clonotype came up a few times. Written as DNA, the CDR3 is TGTGCCAGCAGCTTAGCCCGCGGGGGGCGAGAGACCCAGTACTTC. This sequence encodes CASSLARGGRETQYF. The rearrangement links TRBV11-1 to TRBJ2-5, with 8 nucleotides matching TRBD2. The CDR3 runs 15 residues. V trimming: 0 bases; J trimming: 4 bases; junction bases outside the gene matches: 4. Germline CDR1 and CDR2: SGHAT and FQDESV (reference sequence).

This clonotype came up a few times. This rearrangement joins TRBV12-3 or TRBV12-4 to TRBJ2-7, with TRBD1 matching 9 bases. J lost 7 bases, V lost 6 bases, and 10 bases had no gene match. CDR3 length equals 14 residues. CDR3 coding DNA: TGTGCCAGCAGGGCCGGGACAGGGTTTGGAGAGCAGTACTTC. It specifies CASRAGTGFGEQYF.

The chain recombines TRBV30 with TRBJ2-1, with 12 bases that match TRBD1. J was trimmed by 6 bases and V by 4 bases; bases with no gene match: 4. The CDR3 spans 14 residues. Germline V CDR1 and CDR2: GTSNPN, SVGIG (reference sequence). The CDR3 sequence is CAWTRDRGPNEQFF. The CDR3 DNA reads TGTGCCTGGACCCGGGACAGGGGGCCCAATGAGCAGTTCTTC.

V gene TRBV18 combines with J gene TRBJ2-5; D is unresolved. V was cut by 6 bases and J by 2 bases, with 16 bases left in between. The germline V gene has CDR1 KGHSH and CDR2 LQKENI. The CDR3 runs 15 residues. The CDR3 here is CASSPGGRVQETQYF. DNA of the CDR3: TGTGCCAGCTCGCCCGGTGGTAGGGTGCAAGAGACCCAGTACTTC. The entire variable domain, with the rest obtained from reference TRBV18 and TRBJ2-5, is as follows: NAGVMQNPRHLVRRRGQEARLRCSPMKGHSHVYWYRQLPEEGLKFMVYLQKENIIDESGMPKERFSAEFPKEGPSILRIQQVVRGDSAAYFCASSPGGRVQETQYFGPGTRLLVL.